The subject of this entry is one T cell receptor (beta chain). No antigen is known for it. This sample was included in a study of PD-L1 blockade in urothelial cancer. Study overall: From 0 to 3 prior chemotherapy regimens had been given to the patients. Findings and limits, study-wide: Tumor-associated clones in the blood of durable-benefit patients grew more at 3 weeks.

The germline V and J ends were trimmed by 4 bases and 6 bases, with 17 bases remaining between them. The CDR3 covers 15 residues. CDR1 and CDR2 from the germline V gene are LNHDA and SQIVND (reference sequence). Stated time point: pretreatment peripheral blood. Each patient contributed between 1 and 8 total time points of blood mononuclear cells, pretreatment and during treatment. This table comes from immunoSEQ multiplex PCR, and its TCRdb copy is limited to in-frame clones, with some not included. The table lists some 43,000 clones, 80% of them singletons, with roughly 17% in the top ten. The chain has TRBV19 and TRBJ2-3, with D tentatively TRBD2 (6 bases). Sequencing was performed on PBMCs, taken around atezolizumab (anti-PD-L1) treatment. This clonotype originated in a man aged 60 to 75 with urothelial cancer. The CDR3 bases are TGTGCCAGTAGTACCTCTTCGGTGGCGGGGGATACGCAGTATTTT. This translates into CASSTSSVAGDTQYF.